This T cell receptor (beta chain) was obtained from a study of T cells of healthy individuals. Germline-derived CDR1 and CDR2 are MNHEY and SMNVEV (reference sequence). V was shortened by 4 bases and J by 12 bases, with 16 bases between the two germline ends. The CDR3 spans 13 residues. In TCRdb, the 5' RACE reads were re-called with MiXCR into one record per CDR3 protein. The profile shows around 83,000 distinct CDR3 sequences, about 5% of them singletons. This clonotype was observed at least ten times. The TCR sequence derives from a female donor in good health. V usage is TRBV27 and J usage is TRBJ2-1; no clear D. The CDR3 DNA reads as TGTGCCAGCAGTTCCCTCGCCCGATTTGGGCAGTTCTTC. It is translated as CASSSLARFGQFF.